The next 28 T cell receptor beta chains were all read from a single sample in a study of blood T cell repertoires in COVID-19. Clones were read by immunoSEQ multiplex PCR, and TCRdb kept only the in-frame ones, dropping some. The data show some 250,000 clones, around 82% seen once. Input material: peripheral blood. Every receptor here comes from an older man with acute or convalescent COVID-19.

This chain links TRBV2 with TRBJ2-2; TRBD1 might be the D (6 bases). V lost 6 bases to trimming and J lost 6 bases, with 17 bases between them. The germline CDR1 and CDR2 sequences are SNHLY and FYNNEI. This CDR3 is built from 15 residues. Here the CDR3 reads CASRWTRTGSGELFF. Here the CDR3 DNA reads TGTGCCAGCAGGTGGACCAGAACAGGGTCCGGGGAGCTGTTTTTT.

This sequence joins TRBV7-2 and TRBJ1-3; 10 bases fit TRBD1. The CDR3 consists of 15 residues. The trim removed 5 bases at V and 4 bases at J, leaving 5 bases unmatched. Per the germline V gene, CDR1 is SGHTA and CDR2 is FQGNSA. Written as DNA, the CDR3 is TGTGCCAGCAGCACGGGACAGGGGATGGGAAACACCATATATTTT. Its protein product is CASSTGQGMGNTIYF.

Written as DNA, the CDR3 is TGTGCCAGCAGCCGAACGACAGGGTTCTCCTACAATGAGCAGTTCTTC. It encodes CASSRTTGFSYNEQFF. This chain links TRBV3-1 (or the pseudogene TRBV3-2) with TRBJ2-1, with 7 bases matching TRBD1. Trimming cost V 4 bases and J 0 bases; bases outside gene matches: 6. Germline V gene lookup returns CDR1 LGHDT and CDR2 YNNKEL (reference sequence). CDR3 length: 16 residues.

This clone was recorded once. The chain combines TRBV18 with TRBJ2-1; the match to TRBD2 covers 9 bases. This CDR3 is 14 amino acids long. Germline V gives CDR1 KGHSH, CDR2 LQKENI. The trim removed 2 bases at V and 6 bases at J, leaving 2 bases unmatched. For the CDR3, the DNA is TGTGCCAGCTCACCAGCGGGGGGGTTCAATGAGCAGTTCTTC. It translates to CASSPAGGFNEQFF.

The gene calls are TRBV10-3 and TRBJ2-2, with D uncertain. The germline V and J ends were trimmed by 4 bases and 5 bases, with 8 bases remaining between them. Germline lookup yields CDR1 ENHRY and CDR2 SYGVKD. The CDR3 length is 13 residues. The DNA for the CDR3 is TGTGCCATCAGTGCTAGTCTAACCGGGGAGCTGTTTTTT. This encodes CAISASLTGELFF.

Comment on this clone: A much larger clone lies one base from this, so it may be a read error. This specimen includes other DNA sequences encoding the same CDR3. DNA of the CDR3: TGCGCCAGCAGCTTAGGACAGGGGGCTTCCTACGAGCAGTACTTC. Encoded protein: CASSLGQGASYEQYF. V usage is TRBV5-1 and J usage is TRBJ2-7; 11 nucleotides match TRBD1. Germline CDR1 reads SGHRS; CDR2 reads YFSETQ. V lost 2 bases, J lost 1 base, and 2 bases stayed unmatched. The CDR3 covers 15 residues.

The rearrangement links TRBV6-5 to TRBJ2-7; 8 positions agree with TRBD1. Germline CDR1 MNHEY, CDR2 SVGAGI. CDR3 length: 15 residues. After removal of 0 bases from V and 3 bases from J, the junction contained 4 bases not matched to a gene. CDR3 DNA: TGTGCCAGCAGTTACTCCGGGACAGGCCGCTACGAGCAGTACTTC. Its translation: CASSYSGTGRYEQYF.

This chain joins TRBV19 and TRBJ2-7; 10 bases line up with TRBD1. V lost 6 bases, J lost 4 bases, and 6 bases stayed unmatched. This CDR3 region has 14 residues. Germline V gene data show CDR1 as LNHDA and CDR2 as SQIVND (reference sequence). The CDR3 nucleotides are TGTGCCAGTAGCACCGGGACAGGGGCGTACGAGCAGTACTTC. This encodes CASSTGTGAYEQYF.

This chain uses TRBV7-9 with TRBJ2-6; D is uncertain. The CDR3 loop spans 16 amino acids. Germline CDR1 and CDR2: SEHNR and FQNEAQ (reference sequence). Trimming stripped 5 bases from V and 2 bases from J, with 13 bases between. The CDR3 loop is CASSPSGAPGANVLTF. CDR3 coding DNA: TGTGCCAGCAGCCCCTCCGGAGCACCTGGGGCCAACGTCCTGACTTTC.

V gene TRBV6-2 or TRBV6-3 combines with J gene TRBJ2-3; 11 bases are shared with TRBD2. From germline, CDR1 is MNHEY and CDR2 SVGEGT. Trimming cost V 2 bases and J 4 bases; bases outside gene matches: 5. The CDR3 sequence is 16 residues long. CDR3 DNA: TGTGCCAGCAGTTACGCTAGCGGGAGGACGTCAGATACGCAGTATTTT. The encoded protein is CASSYASGRTSDTQYF.

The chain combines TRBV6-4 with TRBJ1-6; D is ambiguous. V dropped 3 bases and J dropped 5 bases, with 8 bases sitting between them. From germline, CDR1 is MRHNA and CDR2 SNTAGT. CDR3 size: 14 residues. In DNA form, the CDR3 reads TGTGCCAGCAGTGAAGTACTGAATAATTCACCCCTCCACTTT. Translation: CASSEVLNNSPLHF.

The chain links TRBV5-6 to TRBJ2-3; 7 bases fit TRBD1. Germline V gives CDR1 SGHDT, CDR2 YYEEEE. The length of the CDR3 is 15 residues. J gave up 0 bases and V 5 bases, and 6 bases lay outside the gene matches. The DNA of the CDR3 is TGTGCCAGCAGGACCGGGACAGCGAGCACAGATACGCAGTATTTT. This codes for CASRTGTASTDTQYF.

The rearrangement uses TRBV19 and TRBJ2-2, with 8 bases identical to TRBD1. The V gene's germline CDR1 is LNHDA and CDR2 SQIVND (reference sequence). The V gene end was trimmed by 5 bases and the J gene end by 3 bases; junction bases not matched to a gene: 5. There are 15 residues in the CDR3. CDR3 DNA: TGTGCCAGTAGTCCGTTGGACAGGGACACCGGGGAGCTGTTTTTT. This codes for CASSPLDRDTGELFF.

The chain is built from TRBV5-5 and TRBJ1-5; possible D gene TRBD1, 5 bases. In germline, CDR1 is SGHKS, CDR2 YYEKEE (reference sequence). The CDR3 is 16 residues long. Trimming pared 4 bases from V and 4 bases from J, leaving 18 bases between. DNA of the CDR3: TGTGCCAGCAGCCTCATTGCCGGGACTGCGAATCAGCCCCAGCATTTT. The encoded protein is CASSLIAGTANQPQHF. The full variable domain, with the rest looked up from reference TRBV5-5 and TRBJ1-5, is DAGVTQSPTHLIKTRGQQVTLRCSPISGHKSVSWYQQVLGQGPQFIFQYYEKEERGRGNFPDRFSARQFPNYSSELNVNALLLGDSALYLCASSLIAGTANQPQHFGDGTRLSIL.

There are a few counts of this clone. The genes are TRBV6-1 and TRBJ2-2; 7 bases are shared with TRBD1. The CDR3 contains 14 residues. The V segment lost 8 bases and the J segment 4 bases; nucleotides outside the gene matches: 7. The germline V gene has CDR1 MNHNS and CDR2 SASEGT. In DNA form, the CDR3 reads TGTGCCAGCGTCGAGACAGGGATCACCGGGGAGCTGTTTTTT. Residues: CASVETGITGELFF.

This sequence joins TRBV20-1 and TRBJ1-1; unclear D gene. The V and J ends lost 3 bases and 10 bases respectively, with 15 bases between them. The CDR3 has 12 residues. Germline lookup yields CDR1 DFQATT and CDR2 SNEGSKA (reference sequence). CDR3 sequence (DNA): TGCAGTGCTAGTAAAGGGCCTGAGGGAGCTTTCTTT. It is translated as CSASKGPEGAFF.

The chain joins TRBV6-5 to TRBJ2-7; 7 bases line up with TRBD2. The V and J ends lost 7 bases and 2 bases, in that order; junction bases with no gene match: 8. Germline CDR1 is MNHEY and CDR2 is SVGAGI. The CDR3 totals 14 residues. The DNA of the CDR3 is TGTGCCAGCAAGCGGGATCTCTCTACCTACGAGCAGTACTTC. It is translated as CASKRDLSTYEQYF.

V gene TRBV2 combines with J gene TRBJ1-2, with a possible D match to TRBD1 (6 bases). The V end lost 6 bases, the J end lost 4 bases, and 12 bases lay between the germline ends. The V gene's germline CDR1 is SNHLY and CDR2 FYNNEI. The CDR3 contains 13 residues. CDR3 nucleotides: TGTGCCAGCAGCCGGACAGAAGTCTATGGCTACACCTTC. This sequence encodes CASSRTEVYGYTF.

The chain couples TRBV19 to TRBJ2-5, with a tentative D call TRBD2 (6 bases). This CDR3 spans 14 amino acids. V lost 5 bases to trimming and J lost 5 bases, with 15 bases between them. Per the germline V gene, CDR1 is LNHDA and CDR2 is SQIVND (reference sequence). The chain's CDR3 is CASSGASVWETQYF. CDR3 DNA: TGTGCCAGTAGTGGAGCTAGCGTGTGGGAGACCCAGTACTTC.

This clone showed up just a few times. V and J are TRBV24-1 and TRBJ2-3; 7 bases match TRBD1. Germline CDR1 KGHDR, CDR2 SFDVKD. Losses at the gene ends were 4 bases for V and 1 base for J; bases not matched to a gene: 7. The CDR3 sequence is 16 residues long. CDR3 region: CATSDPQGTGTDTQYF. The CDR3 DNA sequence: TGTGCCACCAGTGACCCACAGGGGACCGGCACAGATACGCAGTATTTT.

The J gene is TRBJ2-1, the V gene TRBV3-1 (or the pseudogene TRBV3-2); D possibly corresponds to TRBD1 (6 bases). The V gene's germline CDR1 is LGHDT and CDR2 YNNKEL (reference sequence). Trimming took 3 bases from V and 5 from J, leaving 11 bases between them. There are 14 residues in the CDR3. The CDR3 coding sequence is TGTGCCAGCAGCCAGCCGACAGGAAACAATGAGCAGTTCTTC. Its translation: CASSQPTGNNEQFF.

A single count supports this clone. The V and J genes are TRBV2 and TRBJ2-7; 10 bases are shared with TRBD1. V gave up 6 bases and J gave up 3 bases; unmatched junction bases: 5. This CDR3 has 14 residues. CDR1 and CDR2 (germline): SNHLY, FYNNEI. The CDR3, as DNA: TGTGCCAGCAGGACAGGGGGCATGAACTACGAGCAGTACTTC. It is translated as CASRTGGMNYEQYF.

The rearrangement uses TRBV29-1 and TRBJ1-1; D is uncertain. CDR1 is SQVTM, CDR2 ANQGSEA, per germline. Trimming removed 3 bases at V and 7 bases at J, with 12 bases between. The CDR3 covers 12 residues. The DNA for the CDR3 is TGCAGCGTTGAGGGATCCGGGATTGAAGCTTTCTTT. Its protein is CSVEGSGIEAFF.

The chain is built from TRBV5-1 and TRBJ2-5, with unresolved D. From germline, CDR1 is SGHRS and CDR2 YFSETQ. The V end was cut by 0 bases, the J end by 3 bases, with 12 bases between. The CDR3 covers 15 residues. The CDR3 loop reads CASSLALAVKETQYF. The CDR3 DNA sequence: TGCGCCAGCAGCTTGGCCCTGGCGGTTAAAGAGACCCAGTACTTC.

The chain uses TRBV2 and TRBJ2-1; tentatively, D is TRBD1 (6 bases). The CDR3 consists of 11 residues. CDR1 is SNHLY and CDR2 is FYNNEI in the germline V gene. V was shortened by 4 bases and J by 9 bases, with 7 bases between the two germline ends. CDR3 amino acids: CASSGGGEQFF. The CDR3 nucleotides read TGTGCCAGCAGTGGAGGGGGTGAGCAGTTCTTC.

CDR3 DNA sequence: TGTGCCAGCAGCCACCAATTTAGCCCCACAGATACGCAGTATTTT. It codes for CASSHQFSPTDTQYF. This rearrangement joins TRBV7-9 to TRBJ2-3; D is uncertain. The CDR3 spans 15 residues. Trimming shortened V by 5 bases and J by 2 bases, and 14 bases separated the two germline ends. Per germline, CDR1 SEHNR and CDR2 FQNEAQ (reference sequence).

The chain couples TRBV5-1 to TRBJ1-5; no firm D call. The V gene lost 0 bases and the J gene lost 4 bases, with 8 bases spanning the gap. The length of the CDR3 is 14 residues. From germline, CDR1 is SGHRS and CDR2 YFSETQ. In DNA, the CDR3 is TGCGCCAGCAGCTTGGGAGGGCCGAATCAGCCCCAGCATTTT. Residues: CASSLGGPNQPQHF.

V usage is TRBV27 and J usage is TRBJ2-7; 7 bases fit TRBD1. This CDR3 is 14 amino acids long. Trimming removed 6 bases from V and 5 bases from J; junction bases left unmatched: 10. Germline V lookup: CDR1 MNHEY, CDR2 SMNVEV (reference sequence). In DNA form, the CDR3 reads TGTGCCAGCAGCTTAAGTAACAGGGGAGACGAGCAGTACTTC. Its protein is CASSLSNRGDEQYF.